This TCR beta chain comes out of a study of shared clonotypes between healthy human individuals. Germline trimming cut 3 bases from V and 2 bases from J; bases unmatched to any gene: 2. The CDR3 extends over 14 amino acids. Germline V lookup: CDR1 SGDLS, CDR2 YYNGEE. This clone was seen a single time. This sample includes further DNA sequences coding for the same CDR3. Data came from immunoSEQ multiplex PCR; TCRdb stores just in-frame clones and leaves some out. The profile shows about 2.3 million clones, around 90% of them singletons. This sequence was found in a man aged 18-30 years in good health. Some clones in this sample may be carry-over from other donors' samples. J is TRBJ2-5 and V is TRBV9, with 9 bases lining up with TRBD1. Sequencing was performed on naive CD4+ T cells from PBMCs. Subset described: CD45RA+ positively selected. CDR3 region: CASSGGQGQETQYF. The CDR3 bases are TGTGCCAGCAGCGGGGGACAGGGACAAGAGACCCAGTACTTC.